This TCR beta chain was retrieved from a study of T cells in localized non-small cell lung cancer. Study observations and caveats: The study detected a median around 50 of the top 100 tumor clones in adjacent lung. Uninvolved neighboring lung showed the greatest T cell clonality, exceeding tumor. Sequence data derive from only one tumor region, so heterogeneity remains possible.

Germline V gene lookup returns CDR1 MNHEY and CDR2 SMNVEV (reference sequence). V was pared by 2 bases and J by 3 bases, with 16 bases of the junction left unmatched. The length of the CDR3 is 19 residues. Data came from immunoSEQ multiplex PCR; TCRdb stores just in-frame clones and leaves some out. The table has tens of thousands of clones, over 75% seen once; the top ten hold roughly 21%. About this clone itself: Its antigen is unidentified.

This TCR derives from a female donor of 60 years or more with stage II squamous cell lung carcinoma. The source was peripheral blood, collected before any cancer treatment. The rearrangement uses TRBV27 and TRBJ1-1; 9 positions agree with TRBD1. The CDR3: CASSLRVPGQGIRDTEAFF. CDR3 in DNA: TGTGCCAGCAGTTTACGTGTTCCCGGACAGGGGATACGGGACACTGAAGCTTTCTTT.